The present entry profiles one T cell receptor (beta chain) with its context. The data belong to a study of blood T cell repertoires in COVID-19. Using immunoSEQ multiplex PCR, the repertoire was profiled, and TCRdb retains in-frame clones only, with some absent. The table has 200,000 or so clones, around 82% seen once. Researchers sorted participants into cohorts using their self-reported clinical history. This sequence originates from a man aged 35 to 55 who had recovered from COVID-19. Source material: PBMCs or T cells enriched from blood (not recorded which).

The CDR3 protein is CASSPGQVNQPQHF. DNA for the CDR3: TGTGCCAGCTCACCGGGGCAGGTCAATCAGCCCCAGCATTTT. The rearrangement links TRBV18 to TRBJ1-5; possibly TRBD1 for D (5 bases). Trimming took 3 bases from V and 3 from J, leaving 9 bases between them. This CDR3 is built from 14 residues. Germline V gene data show CDR1 as KGHSH and CDR2 as LQKENI.